This T cell receptor beta chain comes out of a study of blood T cell repertoires in COVID-19. Overall study context: Italy, Spain and the United States were the sources of the convalescent and acute COVID-19 samples. From T cells, B-cell-depleted T cells, or PBMCs came the material, which was cDNA or gDNA.

The CDR3 sequence is 14 residues long. V shed 5 bases and J shed 5 bases, with 15 bases lying between them. Germline V gene data show CDR1 as SGHVS and CDR2 as FQNEAQ. In the authors' workflow: Estimated nucleated cell counts came from reference gene primer amplification. Measured with immunoSEQ multiplex PCR; TCRdb has only the in-frame clones, and not every one. Clone size and the V and J calls come from that table; the DNA yielded D and trimming. The data contain over 70,000 clones, roughly 79% of them singletons. The sequence came from a woman at least 80 years old with acute or convalescent COVID-19. The rearrangement joins TRBV7-8 to TRBJ1-2, with D possibly matching TRBD1 (5 bases). The specimen was peripheral blood. The CDR3 sequence is CASSLREGAYGYTF. The DNA for the CDR3 is TGTGCCAGCAGCCTCCGTGAAGGGGCTTATGGCTACACCTTC. The complete variable domain, with remaining parts taken from reference TRBV7-8 and TRBJ1-2, reads GAGVSQSPRYKVAKRGQDVALRCDPISGHVSLFWYQQALGQGPEFLTYFQNEAQLDKSGLPSDRFFAERPEGSVSTLKIQRTQQEDSAVYLCASSLREGAYGYTFGSGTRLTVV.